The clone carrying this T cell receptor (beta chain) was found once. Methods used by the authors: The authors estimated nucleated cell counts from reference gene primer amplification. The assay was immunoSEQ multiplex PCR, and TCRdb's table has in-frame clones only and misses some. From that table come the V and J calls and clone size; the DNA was used to work out D and trimming. Of about 140,000 clones in the sample, 65% to 85% were seen once. This record comes from a study of blood T cell repertoires in COVID-19. Study information: Some COVID-19 samples were acute and others convalescent; all came from the United States, Italy and Spain. From T cells, B-cell-depleted T cells, or PBMCs came the material, which was cDNA or gDNA.

The length of the CDR3 is 18 residues. Material for sequencing was peripheral blood. This sequence was found in a woman between 55 and 75 years old with acute or convalescent COVID-19. The rearrangement links TRBV21-1 to TRBJ1-1; the table's D call, TRBD1, has no DNA check behind it. TRBV21-1 counts as a pseudogene. The CDR3 reads CASSKIRLYRGRNTEAFF. The CDR3 coding sequence is TGTGCCAGCAGCAAAATCCGCCTTTACAGGGGCCGAAACACTGAAGCTTTCTTT.